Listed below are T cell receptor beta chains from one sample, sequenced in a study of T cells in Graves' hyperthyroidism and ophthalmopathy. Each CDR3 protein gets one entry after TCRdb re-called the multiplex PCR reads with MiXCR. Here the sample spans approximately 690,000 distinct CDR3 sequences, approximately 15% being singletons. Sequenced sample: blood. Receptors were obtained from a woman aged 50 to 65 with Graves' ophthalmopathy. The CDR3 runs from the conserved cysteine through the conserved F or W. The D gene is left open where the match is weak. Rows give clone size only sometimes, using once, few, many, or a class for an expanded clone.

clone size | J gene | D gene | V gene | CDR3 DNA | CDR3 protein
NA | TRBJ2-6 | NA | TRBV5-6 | TGTGCCAGCAGCTCCTCCTTGGGGGGGCCGCTTGGCGTCCTGACTTTC | CASSSSLGGPLGVLTF
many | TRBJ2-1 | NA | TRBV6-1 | TGTGCCAGCAGTGCCGTTGGTGGCTCCAACCCTTACAATGAGCAGTTCTTC | CASSAVGGSNPYNEQFF
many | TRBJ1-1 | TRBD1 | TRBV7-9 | TGTGCCAGCAGCCCAGAACAGGGGAGTCGGGTCACTGAAGCTTTCTTT | CASSPEQGSRVTEAFF
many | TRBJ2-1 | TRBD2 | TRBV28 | TGTGCCAGCAGTTTCCGGAGACTAGCGGGACCCCAGTTCTTC | CASSFRRLAGPQFF
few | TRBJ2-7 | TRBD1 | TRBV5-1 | TGCGCCAGCAGCTGGAGCGGGGACAGGGGGGCGGAGCAGTACTTC | CASSWSGDRGAEQYF
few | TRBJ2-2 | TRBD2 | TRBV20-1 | TGCAGTGCGATTAAGACTAGCGGACCCCCCGGGGAGCTGTTTTTT | CSAIKTSGPPGELFF
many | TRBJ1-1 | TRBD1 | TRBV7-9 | TGTGCCAGCAGCTTCCCGCGACAGGGCTGGGACACTGAAGCTTTCTTT | CASSFPRQGWDTEAFF
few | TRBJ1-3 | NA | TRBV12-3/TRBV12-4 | TGTGCCAGCAGTTTTACCGGGTCTCCTTCTGGAAACACCATATATTTT | CASSFTGSPSGNTIYF
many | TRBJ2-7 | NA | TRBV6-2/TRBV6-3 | TGTGCCAGCAGTTACTCTTCGGGAGTTCTATACGAGCAGTACTTC | CASSYSSGVLYEQYF
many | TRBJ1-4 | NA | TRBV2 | TGTGCCAGCAGCCGCGAGAGTTACCGAGCTTCTAATGAAAAACTGTTTTTT | CASSRESYRASNEKLFF
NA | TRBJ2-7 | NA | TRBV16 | TGTGCCAGCTCACAGATCGGCGGTGGGTACGAGCAGTACTTC | CASSQIGGGYEQYF
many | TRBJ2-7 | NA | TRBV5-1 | TGCGCCAGCAGCCGGGGGACGGGGGCCAACTACGAGCAGTACTTC | CASSRGTGANYEQYF
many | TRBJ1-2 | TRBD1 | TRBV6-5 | TGTGCCAGCAGTTCCTGGGACAGTACACACTATGGCTACACCTTC | CASSSWDSTHYGYTF
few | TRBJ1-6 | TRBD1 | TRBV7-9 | TGTGCCATACATACCGGGACAGAAAATTCACCCCTCCACTTT | CAIHTGTENSPLHF
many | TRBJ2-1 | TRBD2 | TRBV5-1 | TGCGCCAGCAGCTTGGCCGGGGGGAGGTCCTACAATGAGCAGTTCTTC | CASSLAGGRSYNEQFF
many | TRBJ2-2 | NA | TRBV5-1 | TGCGCCAGCGGCTGGTCGGGGACGGGCACCGGGGAGCTGTTTTTT | CASGWSGTGTGELFF